This T cell receptor (beta chain) comes out of a study of graft-versus-host responses after intestinal transplantation. Looking at the study overall: Recipients had transplants, and these were multivisceral, liver-intestinal, or isolated intestinal. Every transplant recipient was induced with anti-thymocyte globulin, then maintained on tacrolimus and steroids for around 3 years.

The CDR3 covers 15 residues. Trimming cost V 8 bases and J 3 bases; bases outside gene matches: 8. The germline gives CDR1 SNHLY, CDR2 FYNNEI. Concerning this clone itself: Its specificity is not known.

The assay was immunoSEQ multiplex PCR, and TCRdb's table has in-frame clones only and misses some. The sample carries approximately 640 clones, 85% to 95% recorded once. Study findings and constraints: GvH clones turned up in recipient marrow; some had shown up first in ileum or blood.

The TCR was taken from a human patient who received an intestinal transplant, so some T cells may come from the graft donor. The specimen comprised PBMCs, sampled 26 days after transplant. The genes are TRBV2 and TRBJ2-1, with 9 bases lining up with TRBD1. The CDR3: CASLPGQGNYNEQFF. The CDR3, as DNA: TGTGCCAGCTTGCCGGGACAGGGAAACTACAATGAGCAGTTCTTC. Combining the CDR3 with reference TRBV2 and TRBJ2-1 gives the whole variable domain EPEVTQTPSHQVTQMGQEVILRCVPISNHLYFYWYRQILGQKVEFLVSFYNNEISEKSEIFDDQFSVERPDGSNFTLKIRSTKLEDSAMYFCASLPGQGNYNEQFFGPGTRLTVL.